Each of the 6 T cell receptor beta chains below was sequenced from the same sample in a study of control samples from healthy donors and cancer patients (dated by TCRdb to the early 2020s). Receptors were amplified or captured by the immunoSEQ multiplex PCR assay. The table comes from immuneACCESS by way of TCRdb, which keeps in-frame sequences with V and J called. Part of the clones is missing from these tables; in studies checked, under half for an unresolved V gene and the rest for unknown reasons. Recorded for this sample are 63,000 or so clones; about 92% of them occurred a single time. The top ten constitute roughly 5.5% of the sample. Sequenced material: PBMCs. The source of these receptors is a man aged 55 to 70 with colorectal cancer.

The chain couples TRBV7-9 to TRBJ1-1; 7 bases match TRBD1. V dropped 4 bases and J dropped 5; count of bases not matched to a gene: 10. The CDR3 runs 15 residues. Germline CDR1 is SEHNR and CDR2 is FQNEAQ (reference sequence). CDR3 sequence (DNA): TGTGCCAGCAGCTCTACCGGGACAGTGGGAACTGAAGCTTTCTTT. Translating gives CASSSTGTVGTEAFF.

This sequence joins TRBV5-5 and TRBJ2-7, with D maybe TRBD2 (5 bases). V gave up 4 bases and J gave up 3 bases, with 14 bases separating them. This CDR3 region has 14 residues. Looked up from germline, CDR1 is SGHKS and CDR2 is YYEKEE (reference sequence). The CDR3 DNA sequence: TGTGCCAGCAGCCTACGGACCGGGAACTACGAGCAGTACTTC. This sequence encodes CASSLRTGNYEQYF. Using reference TRBV5-5 and TRBJ2-7 for the parts outside the CDR3, the full variable domain is DAGVTQSPTHLIKTRGQQVTLRCSPISGHKSVSWYQQVLGQGPQFIFQYYEKEERGRGNFPDRFSARQFPNYSSELNVNALLLGDSALYLCASSLRTGNYEQYFGPGTRLTVT.

V gene TRBV6-2 or TRBV6-3 combines with J gene TRBJ1-1; D is undetermined. The CDR3 sequence is 13 residues long. Trimming took off 5 bases at V and 0 bases at J, with 7 bases between the two ends. CDR1 and CDR2 from the germline V gene are MNHEY and SVGEGT. The CDR3 loop reads CASSTELNTEAFF. The CDR3 bases are TGTGCCAGCAGTACTGAACTGAACACTGAAGCTTTCTTT.

In DNA form, the CDR3 reads TGTGCCAGCAGCTTCCCGCCGGGAACTGGGGGGGAGCAGTTCTTC. It codes for CASSFPPGTGGEQFF. The chain carries TRBV7-2 and TRBJ2-1, with D perhaps matching TRBD2 (6 bases). Germline CDR1 and CDR2: SGHTA and FQGNSA. Between the trimmed V and J ends, which lost 3 bases and 10 bases, there was a span of 19 bases. The CDR3 contains 15 residues.

The gene calls are TRBV19 and TRBJ1-2; D remains unclear. Per germline, CDR1 LNHDA and CDR2 SQIVND (reference sequence). This CDR3 spans 12 amino acids. V shed 3 bases and J shed 7 bases, with 9 bases lying between them. CDR3 amino acids: CASSIREFGYTF. The CDR3 coding sequence is TGTGCCAGTAGTATCCGGGAGTTTGGCTACACCTTC. Full variable domain (remainder filled in from reference TRBV19 and TRBJ1-2): DGGITQSPKYLFRKEGQNVTLSCEQNLNHDAMYWYRQDPGQGLRLIYYSQIVNDFQKGDIAEGYSVSREKKESFPLTVTSAQKNPTAFYLCASSIREFGYTFGSGTRLTVV.

V and J are TRBV12-5 and TRBJ1-1; 9 bases match TRBD1. The CDR3 consists of 14 residues. Unmatched junction bases numbered 5, after V lost 5 bases and J lost 4 bases. Germline values: CDR1 LGHNT, CDR2 FRNRAP. Here the CDR3 DNA reads TGTGCTAGTGGTCTCGGGACAGGGATCACTGAAGCTTTCTTT. This encodes CASGLGTGITEAFF.